Listed below are T cell receptor beta chains from one sample, sequenced in a study of cytomegalovirus exposure and HLA in healthy donors. The data were produced by immunoSEQ multiplex PCR, yet TCRdb's version contains in-frame clones alone and is incomplete. The sample records 100,000 to 130,000 clones, roughly 70% being singletons. The sample was PBMCs. The source of these receptors is a woman in her forties in good health and CMV-seropositive. The CDR3 runs from the conserved cysteine through the conserved F or W. The D gene is left open where the match is weak. The size field is filled for only some rows; it gives once, few, many or a size class.

TRBV6-5	few	TRBJ1-6	NA	TGTGCCAGCAGTTACGAGAGGACACCCCTCCACTTT	CASSYERTPLHF
TRBV29-1	NA	TRBJ1-4	NA	TGCAGCGTTGAGGAGGCGGAAAAACTGTTTTTT	CSVEEAEKLFF
TRBV9	NA	TRBJ1-4	NA	TGTGCCAGCAGCGTAGCGACTACTACTAATGAAAAACTGTTTTTT	CASSVATTTNEKLFF
TRBV7-9	NA	TRBJ1-5	TRBD1	TGTGCCAGCAGCTCAGGGGGCATCCAGCCCCAGCATTTT	CASSSGGIQPQHF
TRBV5-1	NA	TRBJ2-7	TRBD1	TGCGCCAGCAGCTTGGTACAGGGGGCGGGCGAGCAGTACTTC	CASSLVQGAGEQYF
TRBV7-3	few	TRBJ2-2	NA	TGTGCCAGCAGCCTATTTGGGAGCGGGGAGCTGTTTTTT	CASSLFGSGELFF
TRBV4-1	once	TRBJ1-5	NA	TGCGCCAGCAGCCAAGATGCCGGTTATAGCAATCAGCCCCAGCATTTT	CASSQDAGYSNQPQHF
TRBV6-5	NA	TRBJ1-1	NA	TGTGCCAGCAGGTCACAGTCTGAAGCTTTCTTT	CASRSQSEAFF
TRBV2	NA	TRBJ1-6	NA	TGTGCCAGCAGTGGGGGGAGCGGGTCCTATAATTCACCCCTCCACTTT	CASSGGSGSYNSPLHF
TRBV29-1	NA	TRBJ2-5	TRBD2	TGCAGCGTTGAAACCTCTAGCGGGGGGGCCGATGAGACCCAGTACTTC	CSVETSSGGADETQYF
TRBV7-9	NA	TRBJ2-7	TRBD1	TGTGCCAGCAGCTCGTATACAGGGGGCAGGGAGCAGTACTTC	CASSSYTGGREQYF
TRBV18	NA	TRBJ1-1	NA	TGTGCCAGCTCACCATCTGAGGGGGGGCTTGAAGCTTTCTTT	CASSPSEGGLEAFF
TRBV4-1	NA	TRBJ2-7	TRBD2	TGCGCCAGCAGCCCGCGAGTAAGGGAGGGGAGCTACGAGCAGTACTTC	CASSPRVREGSYEQYF
TRBV4-1	NA	TRBJ1-3	NA	TGCGCCAGCAGCCAAATACAGTTGTTATCTGGAAACACCATATATTTT	CASSQIQLLSGNTIYF
TRBV25-1	once	TRBJ1-5	TRBD1	TGTGCCAGCAGGGGACAGGGCAATCAGCCCCAGCATTTT	CASRGQGNQPQHF
TRBV6-1	NA	TRBJ1-2	NA	TGTGCCGGGGGGGGCCCCCACGACTATGGCTACACCTTC	CAGGGPHDYGYTF
TRBV5-6	NA	TRBJ2-5	TRBD2	TGTGCCAGCAGCTCAATGGGGCGGGGGGTGGTCCAAGAGACCCAGTACTTC	CASSSMGRGVVQETQYF
TRBV7-2	NA	TRBJ1-3	NA	TGTGCCAGCAGCCCCACTCCCTCTGGAAACACCATATATTTT	CASSPTPSGNTIYF
TRBV5-1	NA	TRBJ2-7	NA	TGCGCCAGCAGCATCGACAGCTACAGCTCCTACGAGCAGTACTTC	CASSIDSYSSYEQYF
TRBV7-2	NA	TRBJ2-5	NA	TGTGCCAGCAGCCCCATAGGGGGGGTCGAGACCCAGTACTTC	CASSPIGGVETQYF
TRBV6-5	NA	TRBJ2-3	NA	TGTGCCAGCAGTTACGTTTCCGGTTCCGATACGCAGTATTTT	CASSYVSGSDTQYF
TRBV4-1	NA	TRBJ2-1	TRBD2	TGCGCCAGCAGCCAATTGACTAGCGGGGCGGTTTACAATGAGCAGTTCTTC	CASSQLTSGAVYNEQFF
TRBV29-1	NA	TRBJ2-7	TRBD1	TGCAGCGTTGAAGGCCAGGGGGCGACCGAGCAGTACTTC	CSVEGQGATEQYF
TRBV30	few	TRBJ1-4	TRBD1	TGTGCCTGGAGTCGGACAGGGGGCACTAATGAAAAACTGTTTTTT	CAWSRTGGTNEKLFF
TRBV4-1	NA	TRBJ2-2	TRBD2	TGCGCCAGCAGCCAAGACTCGGCTAGCGGTTGGACCGGGGAGCTGTTTTTT	CASSQDSASGWTGELFF
TRBV12-5	NA	TRBJ1-6	TRBD1	TGTGCTAGTGGTTTGGTCCCGGACAGGGGTGATAATTCACCCCTCCACTTT	CASGLVPDRGDNSPLHF
TRBV4-1	NA	TRBJ2-5	NA	TGCGCCAGCAGCCAAGAAGGCGCGGGGCTGGAGACCCAGTACTTC	CASSQEGAGLETQYF
TRBV5-4	few	TRBJ1-4	NA	TGTGCCAGCAGCCCCGGGGTAGTAGGTGAAAAACTGTTTTTT	CASSPGVVGEKLFF
TRBV5-1	NA	TRBJ2-2	TRBD1	TGCGCCAGCAGCTCGGACAGGCCGAACACCGGGGAGCTGTTTTTT	CASSSDRPNTGELFF
TRBV25-1	NA	TRBJ1-4	TRBD1	TGTGCCAGCAGGGAACAGGGGTCAAATGAAAAACTGTTTTTT	CASREQGSNEKLFF
TRBV4-1	NA	TRBJ2-1	TRBD1	TGCGCCAGCAGCCAAGATCCAGGGGGATCCTACAATGAGCAGTTCTTC	CASSQDPGGSYNEQFF
TRBV5-1	NA	TRBJ2-1	NA	TGCGCCAGCAGCCCCGTGACTGGCAAGGATGAGCAGTTCTTC	CASSPVTGKDEQFF
TRBV6-5	NA	TRBJ1-2	NA	TGTGCCATCTACCACAACTATGGCTACACCTTC	CAIYHNYGYTF
TRBV19	NA	TRBJ1-5	NA	TGTGCCAGTATCGTGTCGTCCCGATCGGATCAGCCCCAGCATTTT	CASIVSSRSDQPQHF
TRBV30	NA	TRBJ1-2	TRBD1	TGTGCCTGGAGTGACAGGGGGCTGAGTGGCTACACCTTC	CAWSDRGLSGYTF
TRBV9	NA	TRBJ1-6	NA	TGTGCCAGCAGCCTAGGACAGACGAATTCACCCCTCCACTTT	CASSLGQTNSPLHF
TRBV6-5	NA	TRBJ2-7	NA	TGTGCCAGCAATCCATCAGGAAACGACTACGAGCAGTACTTC	CASNPSGNDYEQYF
TRBV2	NA	TRBJ1-2	NA	TGTGCCAGCAAAGGCCAGGCTAACTATGGCTACACCTTC	CASKGQANYGYTF
TRBV18	NA	TRBJ2-4	TRBD2	TGTGCCAGCTCACCGGGACTAGCGGGGCAGAACATTCAGTACTTC	CASSPGLAGQNIQYF
TRBV5-4	NA	TRBJ2-5	NA	TGTGCCAGCAGCTACCAGGGGGGAAGAGAGACCCAGTACTTC	CASSYQGGRETQYF
TRBV7-2	few	TRBJ1-1	NA	TGTGCCAGCAGCTCCCAGGGAGGGTTTGACACTGAAGCTTTCTTT	CASSSQGGFDTEAFF
TRBV5-1	NA	TRBJ1-5	NA	TGCGCCAGCAGCTTGGAGCCAGCGTATAGCAATCAGCCCCAGCATTTT	CASSLEPAYSNQPQHF
TRBV11-2	once	TRBJ2-1	NA	TGTGCCAGCAGCTTAGGGGTAACGGCGGGAAGACGCGATGAGCAGTTCTTC	CASSLGVTAGRRDEQFF
TRBV9	NA	TRBJ1-3	NA	TGTGCCAGCAGCGGGGGTGGACAGAATGGAAACACCATATATTTT	CASSGGGQNGNTIYF
TRBV10-2	once	TRBJ2-5	NA	TGCGCCAGTAAGGCGACAGCAGAAGAGACCCAGTACTTC	CASKATAEETQYF
TRBV6-1	few	TRBJ1-5	TRBD1	TGTGCCAGCACCGAGACAGGGGCAATCAATCAGCCCCAGCATTTT	CASTETGAINQPQHF
TRBV10-3	NA	TRBJ2-1	TRBD1	TGTGCCATCAGTGACGCCGACAGGGGGCTCAATGAGCAGTTCTTC	CAISDADRGLNEQFF
TRBV7-2	NA	TRBJ1-6	NA	TGTGCCAGCAGCTTACGAGGGAATAATTCACCCCTCCACTTT	CASSLRGNNSPLHF
TRBV6-1	NA	TRBJ2-5	TRBD1	TGTGCCAGCAGTGAAGTTGCAGGGGGCTTGGGAGAGACCCAGTACTTC	CASSEVAGGLGETQYF
TRBV5-1	NA	TRBJ2-7	TRBD2	TGCGCCAGCAGCACCGGGGAGGGGCGCTACGAGCAGTACTTC	CASSTGEGRYEQYF